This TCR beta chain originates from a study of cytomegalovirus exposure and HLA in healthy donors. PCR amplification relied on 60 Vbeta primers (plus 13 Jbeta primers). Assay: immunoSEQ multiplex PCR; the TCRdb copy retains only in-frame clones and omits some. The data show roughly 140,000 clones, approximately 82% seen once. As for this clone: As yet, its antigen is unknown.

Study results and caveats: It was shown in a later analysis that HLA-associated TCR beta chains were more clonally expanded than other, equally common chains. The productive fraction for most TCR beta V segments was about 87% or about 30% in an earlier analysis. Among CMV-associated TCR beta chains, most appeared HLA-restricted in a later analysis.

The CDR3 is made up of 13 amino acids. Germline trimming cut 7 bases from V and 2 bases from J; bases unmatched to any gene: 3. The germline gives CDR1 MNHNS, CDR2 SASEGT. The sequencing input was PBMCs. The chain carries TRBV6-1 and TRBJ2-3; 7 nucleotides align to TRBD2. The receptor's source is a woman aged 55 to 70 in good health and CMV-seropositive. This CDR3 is CASTGDYTDTQYF. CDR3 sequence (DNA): TGTGCCAGCACTGGGGACTACACAGATACGCAGTATTTT.